This T cell receptor beta chain is from a study of blood T cell repertoires in COVID-19. Study-wide context: Whether acute or convalescent, the COVID-19 samples came from the United States, Italy and Spain. T cells, B-cell-depleted T cells, or PBMCs supplied cDNA or gDNA.

Source study methods: It was from reference gene primer amplification that nucleated cell counts were estimated. Libraries were prepared by immunoSEQ multiplex PCR; TCRdb keeps only in-frame clonotypes and omits some of them. V, J and clone size are those of that table, while D and trimming were read from the DNA. The table shows roughly 72,000 clones, with approximately 90% occurring only once. Trimming removed 6 bases at V and 8 bases at J, with 16 bases between. CDR1 MNHEY and CDR2 SVGAGI come from the germline V gene. This CDR3 is 13 amino acids long. This chain connects TRBV6-5 to TRBJ1-2, with no clear D. The TCR comes from a human donor in a cohort sampled during active COVID-19. Sequenced: peripheral blood. Here the CDR3 reads CASSQNPAIGYTF. Written as DNA, the CDR3 is TGTGCCAGCAGCCAAAATCCCGCTATCGGCTACACCTTC.